The text below deals with one T cell receptor beta chain. There is no known antigen for this receptor. Base qualities were left out, and no much larger clone turns up one base away. This sample is part of a study of T cells after somatic rescue of genetic block (dated by TCRdb to 2018 to 2020). For the wider study: What the study looked at was long-term robustness, specifically in a T-cell system that came about through somatic rescue of a genetic block in T-cell development.

At the junction V is shortened by 0 bases and J by 3 bases, with 7 bases in between. CDR1 and CDR2, looked up from the germline V gene, are SGHRS and YFSETQ. The CDR3 numbers 14 residues from cysteine through phenylalanine. CDR3 DNA only is kept here, 42 bases in frame from base 1. Receptor amplification or capture employed the immunoSEQ multiplex PCR assay. TCRdb re-hosts the immuneACCESS table, in-frame sequences only. Its copies lack some clones; in the studies checked, an unresolved V gene accounts for under half of them, and the cause for the rest is not known. This sample is represented by 70,000 to 85,000 clones; roughly 88% of them were singletons. Approximately 2.7% of the sample is in the top ten clones.

The chain is encoded by TRBV5-1 joined to TRBJ1-5; no confident D gene assignment can be made. The sequence came from a man aged 30-40 years. Sequenced input: peripheral blood mononuclear cells (PBMCs). The base sequence is TGCGCCAGCAGCTTGGGAGGGAACAATCAGCCCCAGCATTTT. It translates as CASSLGGNNQPQHF.